This T cell receptor beta chain was observed in a study of cytomegalovirus exposure and HLA in healthy donors. The PCR contained 60 Vbeta and 13 Jbeta primers. Sequencing used immunoSEQ multiplex PCR; TCRdb keeps in-frame clones, though not all of them. The repertoire holds roughly 140,000 clones, with over 75% as singletons. The study, taken as a whole, reports: Reports described diagnosis of cytomegalovirus status by the classifier as highly specific and sensitive. TCR beta V- and J-gene trimming was later associated with a missense DCLRE1C variant. Later analysis showed most CMV-associated TCR beta chains appearing HLA-restricted.

J was trimmed by 8 bases and V by 7 bases; bases with no gene match: 17. Germline loops: CDR1 SGHDT, CDR2 YYEEEE. The CDR3 has 15 amino acids. With respect to this clone: Its antigen is undetermined.

This chain joins TRBV5-6 and TRBJ1-2; the match to TRBD1 covers 7 bases. The sequencing input was PBMCs. The TCR originated in a man aged 25-45 years in good health and CMV-seronegative. This chain's CDR3 is CASQGGHRGMRGYTF. The DNA for the CDR3 is TGTGCCAGCCAGGGGGGCCACAGGGGAATGAGGGGCTACACCTTC.